At least ten counts were recorded for the clone carrying this T cell receptor (beta chain). Its matching antigen is unknown. This entry belongs to a study of glioma-infiltrating T cells. Study results and caveats: Very few CDR3 sequences were shared between tissue and blood. Above-expected tissue-blood divergence occurred in all gliomas, most in low-grade ones.

Amplification of TCR alpha and beta CDR3 regions from RNA used iRepertoire nested multiplex PCR. TCRdb analysed the multiplex PCR reads with MiXCR anew, one entry per CDR3 protein. The table records some 93,000 distinct CDR3 sequences, about 37% of them present only once. This CDR3 region has 15 residues. Germline V CDR1 and CDR2: LGHDT, YNNKEL (reference sequence). The ends were cut back, 4 bases at V and 4 bases at J, with 13 bases in the middle. What was sequenced was glioma tissue, nonneoplastic brain tissue, or PBMCs (not recorded which). The receptor comes from a human donor with low-grade glioma or glioblastoma, undergoing nonglioma brain surgery, or in good health (not recorded which). This rearrangement joins TRBV3-1 to TRBJ2-2; D is unresolved. CDR3 in DNA: TGTGCCAGCAGCCGCCACCCGGGCCCCACCGGGGAGCTGTTTTTT. Translation gives CASSRHPGPTGELFF.